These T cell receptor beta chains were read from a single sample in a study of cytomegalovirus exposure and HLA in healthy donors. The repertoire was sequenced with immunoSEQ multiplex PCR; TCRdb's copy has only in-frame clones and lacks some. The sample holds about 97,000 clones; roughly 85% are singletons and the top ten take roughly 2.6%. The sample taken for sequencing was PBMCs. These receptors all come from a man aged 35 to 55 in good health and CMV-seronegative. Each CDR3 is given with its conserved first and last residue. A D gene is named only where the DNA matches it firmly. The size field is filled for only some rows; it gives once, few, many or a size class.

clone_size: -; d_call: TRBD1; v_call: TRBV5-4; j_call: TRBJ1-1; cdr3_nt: TGTGCCAGCAGCTTGGCCGGGACAGGGAACACTGAAGCTTTCTTT; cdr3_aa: CASSLAGTGNTEAFF
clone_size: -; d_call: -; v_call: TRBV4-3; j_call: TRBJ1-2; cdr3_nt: TGCGCCAGCAGCCAAGTCTTGTCTGGGGCAACAAATCCTAACTATGGCTACACCTTC; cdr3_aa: CASSQVLSGATNPNYGYTF
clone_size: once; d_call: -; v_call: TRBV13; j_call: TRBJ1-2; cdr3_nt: TGTGCCAGCAGCTTAGAAGGGGTTAGAGGCTACACCTTC; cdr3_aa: CASSLEGVRGYTF
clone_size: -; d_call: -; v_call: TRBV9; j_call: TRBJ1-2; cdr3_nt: TGTGCCAGCAGCCCCCCCGGTGGGGGGAACTATGGCTACACCTTC; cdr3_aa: CASSPPGGGNYGYTF
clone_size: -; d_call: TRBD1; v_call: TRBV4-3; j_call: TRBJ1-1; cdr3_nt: TGCGCCAGCAGCCCGTACGGGCAGGGGGCGTTATGGACTGAAGCTTTCTTT; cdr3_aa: CASSPYGQGALWTEAFF
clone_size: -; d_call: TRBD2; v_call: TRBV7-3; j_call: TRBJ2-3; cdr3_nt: TGTGCCAGCAGCCTAGCGGGGGGCACAGATACGCAGTATTTT; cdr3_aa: CASSLAGGTDTQYF
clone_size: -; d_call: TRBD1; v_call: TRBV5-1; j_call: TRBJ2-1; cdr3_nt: TGCGCCAGCAGCCGGACAGGGGGCGAAATCAATGAGCAGTTCTTC; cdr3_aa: CASSRTGGEINEQFF
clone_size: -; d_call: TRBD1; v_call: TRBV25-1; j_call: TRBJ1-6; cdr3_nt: TGTGCCAGCAGTGACCTAGGACAGGGAGATGGTTCACCCCTCCACTTT; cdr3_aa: CASSDLGQGDGSPLHF
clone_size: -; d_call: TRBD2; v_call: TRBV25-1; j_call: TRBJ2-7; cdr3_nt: TGTGCCAGCAGTGACCTGACTAGCGGGGGTGAAGAGCAGTACTTC; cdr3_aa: CASSDLTSGGEEQYF
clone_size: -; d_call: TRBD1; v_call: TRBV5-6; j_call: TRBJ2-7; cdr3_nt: TGTGCCAGCAGCTCGGACAGGGGGGCCTACTACGAGCAGTACTTC; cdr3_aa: CASSSDRGAYYEQYF
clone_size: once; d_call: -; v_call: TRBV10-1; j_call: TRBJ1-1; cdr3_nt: TGCGCCAGCAGTGAGTTCCGGGGTGAAACTGAAGCTTTCTTT; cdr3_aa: CASSEFRGETEAFF
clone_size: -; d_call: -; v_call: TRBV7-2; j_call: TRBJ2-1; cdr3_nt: TGTGCCAGCAGCTTAGCCGGTAGGGGCTCCTACAATGAGCAGTTCTTC; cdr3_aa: CASSLAGRGSYNEQFF
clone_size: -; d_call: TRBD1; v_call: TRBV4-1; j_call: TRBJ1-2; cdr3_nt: TGCGCCAGCAGCCCGGACAGGGTTTTTGGCTATGGCTACACCTTC; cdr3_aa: CASSPDRVFGYGYTF
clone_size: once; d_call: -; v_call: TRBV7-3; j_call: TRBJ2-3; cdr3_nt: TGTGCCAGCAGCTTCGGGGGGCCCTCAGATACGCAGTATTTT; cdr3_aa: CASSFGGPSDTQYF
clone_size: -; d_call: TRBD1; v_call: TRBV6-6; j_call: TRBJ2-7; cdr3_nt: TGTGCCGCCACCGGACAGGGGACCTACGAGCAGTACTTC; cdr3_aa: CAATGQGTYEQYF
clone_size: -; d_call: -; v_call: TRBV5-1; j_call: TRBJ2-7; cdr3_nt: TGCGCCAGCAGCGGGGACACTGGGACGGGGTCGGTGGGGGAGCAGTACTTC; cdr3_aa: CASSGDTGTGSVGEQYF
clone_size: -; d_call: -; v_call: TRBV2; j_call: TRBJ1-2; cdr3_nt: TGTGCCAGCATCCAGGAGGGGAACTATGGCTACACCTTC; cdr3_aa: CASIQEGNYGYTF
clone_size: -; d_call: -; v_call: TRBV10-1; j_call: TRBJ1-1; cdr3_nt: TGCGCCAGCAGTGAGGACAGAATCAACACTGAAGCTTTCTTT; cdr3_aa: CASSEDRINTEAFF
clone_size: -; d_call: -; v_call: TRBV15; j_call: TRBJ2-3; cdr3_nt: TGTGCCACCAGCGGCCCGGGAGCAACAGATACGCAGTATTTT; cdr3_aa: CATSGPGATDTQYF
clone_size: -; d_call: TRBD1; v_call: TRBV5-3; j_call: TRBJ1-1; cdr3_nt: TGTGCCAGAACCCTCGGGCAGGGGGCCCTCCACAACACTGAAGCTTTCTTT; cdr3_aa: CARTLGQGALHNTEAFF
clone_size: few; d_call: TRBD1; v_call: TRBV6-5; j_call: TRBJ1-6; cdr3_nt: TGTGCCAGCAGAGAGGGACAGGGGAGGCTCGGATACTTT; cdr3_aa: CASREGQGRLGYF
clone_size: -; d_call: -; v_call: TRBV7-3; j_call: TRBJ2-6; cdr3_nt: TGTGCCAGCAGCTTAGGCGCCACAGATGGGGCCAACGTCCTGACTTTC; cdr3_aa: CASSLGATDGANVLTF
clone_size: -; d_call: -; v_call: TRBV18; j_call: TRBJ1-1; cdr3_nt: TGTGCCAGCTCACCACGGGGGGGAGGAGACACTGAAGCTTTCTTT; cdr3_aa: CASSPRGGGDTEAFF
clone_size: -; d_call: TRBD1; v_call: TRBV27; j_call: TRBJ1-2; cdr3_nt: TGTGCCAGCAGTTACCAGGGGGCGGCCTATGGCTACACCTTC; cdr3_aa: CASSYQGAAYGYTF
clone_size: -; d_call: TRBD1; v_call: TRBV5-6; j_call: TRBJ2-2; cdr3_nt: TGTGCCAGCAGTCCTGGGACAGGGATTAGGTCCGGGGAGCTGTTTTTT; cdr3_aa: CASSPGTGIRSGELFF
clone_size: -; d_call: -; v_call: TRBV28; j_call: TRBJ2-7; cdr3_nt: TGTGCCAGCAGTTACCAGGGAGAGCAGTACTTC; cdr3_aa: CASSYQGEQYF
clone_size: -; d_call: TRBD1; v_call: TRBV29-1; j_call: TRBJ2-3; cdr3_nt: TGCAGCGTCGAAGGACAGGGTGGGACAGATACGCAGTATTTT; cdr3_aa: CSVEGQGGTDTQYF
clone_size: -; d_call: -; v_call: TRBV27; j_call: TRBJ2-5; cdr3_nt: TGTGCCAGCAGTATACTACAGGGAACCTCGGAGACCCAGTACTTC; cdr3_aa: CASSILQGTSETQYF
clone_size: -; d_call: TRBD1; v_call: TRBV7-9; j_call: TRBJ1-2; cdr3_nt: TGTGCCAGCAGCTGGACAGGGGGCGCCCACTATGGCTACACCTTC; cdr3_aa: CASSWTGGAHYGYTF
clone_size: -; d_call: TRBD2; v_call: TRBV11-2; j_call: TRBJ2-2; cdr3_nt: TGTGCCAGCAGCTGGGGACTAGCGGGGGGGCTGATGAACACCGGGGAGCTGTTTTTT; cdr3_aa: CASSWGLAGGLMNTGELFF
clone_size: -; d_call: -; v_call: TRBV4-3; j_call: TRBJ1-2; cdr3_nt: TGCGCCAGCAGCCAAGATCCCAGGGCAGGCCATTATGGCTACACCTTC; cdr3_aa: CASSQDPRAGHYGYTF
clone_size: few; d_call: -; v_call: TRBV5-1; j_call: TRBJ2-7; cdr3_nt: TGCGCCAGTAACGAAGGGGCAGGGGTAGGATTCTACGAGCAGTACTTC; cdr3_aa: CASNEGAGVGFYEQYF
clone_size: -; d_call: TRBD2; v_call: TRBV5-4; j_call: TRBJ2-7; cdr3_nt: TGTGCCAGCAGTCTTGGGCGGGGGGTGATCTACGAGCAGTACTTC; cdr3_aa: CASSLGRGVIYEQYF
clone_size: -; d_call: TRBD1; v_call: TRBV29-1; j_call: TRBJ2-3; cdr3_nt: TGCAGCGCTTTGGGACAGGGCCTTGGCACAGATACGCAGTATTTT; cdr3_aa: CSALGQGLGTDTQYF
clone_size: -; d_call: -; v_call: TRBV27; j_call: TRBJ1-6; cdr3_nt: TGTGCCAGCAGTTTCCGGGACAACCAAATTTCACCCCTCCACTTT; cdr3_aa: CASSFRDNQISPLHF
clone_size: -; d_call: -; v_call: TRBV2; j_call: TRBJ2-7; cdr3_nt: TGTGCCGGAGGTACGGTAAGATCAACGAGGGCCTACGAGCAGTACTTC; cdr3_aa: CAGGTVRSTRAYEQYF
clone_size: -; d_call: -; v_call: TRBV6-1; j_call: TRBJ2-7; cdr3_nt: TGTGCCAGCAGTGAAGCAAGGGGAGGAGGCTACGAGCAGTACTTC; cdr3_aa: CASSEARGGGYEQYF
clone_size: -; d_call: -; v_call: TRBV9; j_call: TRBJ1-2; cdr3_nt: TGTGCCAGCAGCCCCCGACAGTACCAGGGGGGCTACACCTTC; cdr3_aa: CASSPRQYQGGYTF
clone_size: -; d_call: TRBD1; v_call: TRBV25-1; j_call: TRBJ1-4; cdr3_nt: TGTGCCAGCAGTGAATATTGGGTACAGGGGGAAAAACTGTTTTTT; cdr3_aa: CASSEYWVQGEKLFF
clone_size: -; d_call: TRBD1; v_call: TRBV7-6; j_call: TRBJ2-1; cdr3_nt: TGTGCCAGCAGCCTGGGACAGGGATACAATGAGCAGTTCTTC; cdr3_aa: CASSLGQGYNEQFF
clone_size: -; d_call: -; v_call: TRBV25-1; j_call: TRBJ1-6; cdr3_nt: TGTGCCAGCAGTGAGTCGCCAGGGGATAATTCACCCCTCCACTTT; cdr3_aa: CASSESPGDNSPLHF